This TCR beta chain stems from a study of blood T cell repertoires in COVID-19. Study-wide background: The United States, Italy and Spain supplied acute and convalescent COVID-19 samples. From T cells, B-cell-depleted T cells, or PBMCs came the material, which was cDNA or gDNA.

Germline-derived CDR1 and CDR2 are LNHDA and SQIVND (reference sequence). V lost 6 bases to trimming and J lost 7 bases, with 19 bases between them. The CDR3 has 15 amino acids. The authors' processing: Estimation of nucleated cell counts relied on the amplification of reference gene primers. Clones were read by immunoSEQ multiplex PCR, and TCRdb kept only the in-frame ones, dropping some. The V and J calls and clone size come from that table; D and trimming were worked out from the DNA. The data contain 19,000 or so clones, approximately 90% of them singletons. The sample consisted of peripheral blood. This clonotype was obtained from a man between 65 and 80 years old with active COVID-19. This rearrangement joins TRBV19 to TRBJ2-1, with TRBD2 as a possible D gene (6 bases). This CDR3 reads CASSRRDFVRNEQFF. Here the CDR3 DNA reads TGTGCCAGTAGCCGCCGGGACTTCGTTCGGAATGAGCAGTTCTTC.